This entry concerns a single T cell receptor beta chain. Its antigen remains unidentified. Base qualities are not recorded, but no much larger clone differs from it by a single base. TCRbeta CDR3 regions were amplified from genomic DNA using the immunoSEQ Assay, a bias-controlled multiplex PCR. Per the authors' processing: Within the assay, amplification of reference gene primers was used to estimate how many nucleated cells each sample contained. Sequence reads were collapsed and filtered to measure the absolute abundance of every unique TCRbeta CDR3 rearrangement. For each sample, productive Simpson clonality was calculated as the square root of Simpson's diversity index over productive rearrangements. TCRdb retrieved this table from immuneACCESS and kept in-frame rearrangements only. Not all clones are present; in checked studies, unresolved V genes account for under half, and no reason is known for the remainder. V and J calls and clone size are those listed in that table; D and trimming were worked out from the DNA. Present in this sample are almost 400,000 clones, more than 70% of which were seen just once. Of the sample, over 2% is held by the ten largest clones.

From the cysteine through the phenylalanine, the CDR3 covers 16 amino acids. The CDR3 DNA has 48 bases and is translated from base 1. The germline V and J ends show losses of 4 bases and 2 bases respectively, and no gene match explains 6 bases of the junction. The germline V gene provides CDR1 SGHTS and CDR2 YDEGEE. These data originate in a study of blood T cell repertoires in COVID-19 (TCRdb year 2020). Background on the whole study: Samples from collaborators originated in the United States, Italy and Spain and spanned both the acute and convalescent phases of COVID-19. Where available, HLA class I and class II types were taken from metadata supplied by the sample provider and were not determined by assay-based typing. Subjects who had been exposed to COVID-19, were actively infected with it, or had recovered from it provided the deeply sampled blood TCRbeta repertoires that made up the dataset. The sample metadata nearly always contained a de-identified subject ID, COVID-19 status, age in years and sex. The material from the prospective study consisted of cDNA or gDNA derived from T cells, B-cell-depleted T cells, or PBMCs. The repertoires were released in a freely available public database intended as a resource for research on the immune response to SARS-CoV-2. The samples were drawn from two sources: the first 160 participants of the ongoing ImmuneRACE study, and 1,254 subjects contributed by 6 global collaborators. The paper as a whole reports these results and caveats: The quantity of clinical and demographic metadata differed by source and by participant and was supplied without curation.

One collaborating source in Seattle enrolled patients while the patients were actively infected and followed the patients over time throughout the course of disease. The collaborating institutions used their own protocols to collect whole blood in K2EDTA tubes. For TCRbeta analysis, collaborator samples were shipped as frozen whole blood, as isolated PBMCs, or as DNA extracted from either sample type. Sequencing was performed on peripheral blood. The chain couples TRBV5-8 to TRBJ2-3, with 11 bases aligning to TRBD2. This TCR derives from a woman aged 60 to 75 with COVID-19, enrolled during active disease. DNA sequence: TGTGCCAGCAGCCGGGGGACTAGCGGTTACACAGATACGCAGTATTTT. This translates into CASSRGTSGYTDTQYF.